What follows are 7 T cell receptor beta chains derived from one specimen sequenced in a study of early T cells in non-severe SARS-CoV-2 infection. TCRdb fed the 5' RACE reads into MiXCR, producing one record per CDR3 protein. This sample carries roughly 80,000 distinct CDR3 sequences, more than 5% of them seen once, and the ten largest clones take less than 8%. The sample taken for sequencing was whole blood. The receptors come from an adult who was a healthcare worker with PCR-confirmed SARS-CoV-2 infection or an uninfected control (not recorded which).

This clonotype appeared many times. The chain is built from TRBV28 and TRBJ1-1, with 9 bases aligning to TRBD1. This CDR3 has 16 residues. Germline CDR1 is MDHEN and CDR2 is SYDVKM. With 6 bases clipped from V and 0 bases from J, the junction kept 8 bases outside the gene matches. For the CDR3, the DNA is TGTGCCAGCAGAGCCTTGACAGGGGGAATGAACACTGAAGCTTTCTTT. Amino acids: CASRALTGGMNTEAFF.

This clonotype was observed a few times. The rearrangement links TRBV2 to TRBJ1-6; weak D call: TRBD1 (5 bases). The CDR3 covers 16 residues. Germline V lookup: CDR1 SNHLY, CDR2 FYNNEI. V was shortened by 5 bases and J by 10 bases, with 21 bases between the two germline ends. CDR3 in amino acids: CASSYAPEGPRSPLHF. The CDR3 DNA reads TGTGCCAGCAGTTACGCTCCAGAGGGGCCAAGATCACCCCTCCACTTT.

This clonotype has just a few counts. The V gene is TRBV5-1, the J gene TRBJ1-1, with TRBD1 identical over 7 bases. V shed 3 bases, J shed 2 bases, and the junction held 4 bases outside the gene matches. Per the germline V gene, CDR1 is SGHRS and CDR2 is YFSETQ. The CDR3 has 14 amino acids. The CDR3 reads CASSSGQENTEAFF. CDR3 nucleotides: TGCGCCAGCAGCTCCGGACAGGAAAACACTGAAGCTTTCTTT.

The CDR3, as DNA: TGTGCCAGCAGGCTAGCCGCCGGGGAGCTGTTTTTT. Amino acids: CASRLAAGELFF. The chain uses TRBV6-2 or TRBV6-3 and TRBJ2-2; possible D gene TRBD2, 5 bases. The germline V gene has CDR1 MNHEY and CDR2 SVGEGT. There are 12 residues in the CDR3. Trimming took off 6 bases at V and 6 bases at J, with 8 bases between the two ends.

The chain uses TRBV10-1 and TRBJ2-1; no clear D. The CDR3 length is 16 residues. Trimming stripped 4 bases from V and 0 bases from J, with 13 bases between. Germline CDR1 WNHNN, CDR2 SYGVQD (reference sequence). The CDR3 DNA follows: TGCGCCAGCAGTGTCGACATTCGTAACTCCTACAATGAGCAGTTCTTC. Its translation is CASSVDIRNSYNEQFF.

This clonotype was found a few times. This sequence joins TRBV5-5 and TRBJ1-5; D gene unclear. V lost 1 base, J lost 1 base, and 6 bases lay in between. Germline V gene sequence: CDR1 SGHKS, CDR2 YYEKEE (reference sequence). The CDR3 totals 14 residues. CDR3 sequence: CASSLKSSNQPQHF. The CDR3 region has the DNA TGTGCCAGCAGCTTGAAGTCGAGCAATCAGCCCCAGCATTTT.

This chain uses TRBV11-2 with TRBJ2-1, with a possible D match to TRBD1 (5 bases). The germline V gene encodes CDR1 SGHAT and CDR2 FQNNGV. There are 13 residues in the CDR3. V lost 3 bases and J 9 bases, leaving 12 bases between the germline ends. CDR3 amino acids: CASSFDRGPEQFF. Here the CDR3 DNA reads TGTGCCAGCAGCTTCGATAGGGGCCCTGAGCAGTTCTTC.